Listed here is a single T cell receptor (beta chain). The antigen is unknown. These data are taken from a study of human thymus T cells. Thymus tissue was removed during corrective cardiac surgery. Infants served as donors; they were healthy and Finnish and were having corrective surgery for congenital heart defects. Study conclusions and caveats: As related research reported, thymic repertoires overlapped highly among unrelated individuals. Blood and thymic repertoires both appeared biased in V and J gene usage.

Profiled with immunoSEQ multiplex PCR; TCRdb holds only in-frame clones, not every one. The table lists tens of thousands of clones, approximately 95% of them singletons. There are 14 residues in the CDR3. This chain connects TRBV21-1 to TRBJ2-1; the table's D gene call, TRBD2, was not cross checked with the DNA. TRBV21-1 is a pseudogene. This TCR was sampled from a girl under three years old with a congenital heart defect but otherwise immunologically healthy. Material: thymus tissue. For the CDR3, the DNA is TGTGCCAGCAGCTCCCAGAGGGATGTGGGTGAGCAGTTCTTC. Encoded protein: CASSSQRDVGEQFF.